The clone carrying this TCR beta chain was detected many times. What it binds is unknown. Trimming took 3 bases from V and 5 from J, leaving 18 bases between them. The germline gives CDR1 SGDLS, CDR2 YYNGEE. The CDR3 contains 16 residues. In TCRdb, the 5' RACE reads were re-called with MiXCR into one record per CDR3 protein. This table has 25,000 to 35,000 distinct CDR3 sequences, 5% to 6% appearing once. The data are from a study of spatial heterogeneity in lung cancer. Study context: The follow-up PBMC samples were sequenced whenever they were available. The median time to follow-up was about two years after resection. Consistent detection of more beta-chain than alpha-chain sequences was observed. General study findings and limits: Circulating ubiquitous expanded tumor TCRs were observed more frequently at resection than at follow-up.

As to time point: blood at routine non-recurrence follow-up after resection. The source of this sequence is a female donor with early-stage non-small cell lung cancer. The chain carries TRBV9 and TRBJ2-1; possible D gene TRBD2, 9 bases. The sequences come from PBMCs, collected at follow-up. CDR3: CASSAPGGGGDNEQFF. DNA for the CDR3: TGTGCCAGCAGCGCCCCAGGGGGCGGGGGGGACAATGAGCAGTTCTTC.